This T cell receptor (beta chain) was identified during a study of regulatory T cells in long-lasting Graves disease. Study results and limitations: Preferential use of TRBV28, TRBJ1-2 and TRBJ2-5 was seen in persistent disease.

HTBI primers from iRepertoire and Arm-PCR of CDR3 regions yielded the TCR beta libraries. MiXCR was run by TCRdb on the multiplex PCR reads, yielding one entry per CDR3 protein. The sample lists 300,000 to 350,000 distinct CDR3 sequences; roughly a fifth were seen once. Stated time point: persistent/refractory GD, antithyroid drugs over 5 years with positive TRAb. From PBMCs, RNA was extracted and then used to make the TCR library. Trimming took 7 bases from V and 5 from J, leaving 9 bases between them. This CDR3 region has 12 residues. Germline lookup yields CDR1 MDHEN and CDR2 SYDVKM. There are many counts of this clonotype. Its antigen is as yet unknown.

This material consisted of peripheral blood mononuclear cells (PBMCs), taken when the disease was refractory, from a patient treated with antithyroid drugs. V is TRBV28 and J is TRBJ1-5; D not resolved. This TCR was sampled from a female donor with Graves disease. DNA for the CDR3: TGTGCCAGCATTACCGGGTATCAGCCCCAGCATTTT. This codes for CASITGYQPQHF.